The 15 T cell receptor beta chains given below trace back to one sample, sequenced in a study of blood T cell repertoires in COVID-19. Data came from immunoSEQ multiplex PCR; TCRdb stores just in-frame clones and leaves some out. The sample holds approximately 46,000 clones; 70% to 90% are singletons and the top ten take over 10%. What was sequenced was peripheral blood. Every receptor here comes from a woman in her seventies in a cohort sampled during active COVID-19.

CDR3 in amino acids: CASSIFLYEQYF. CDR3 nucleotides: TGTGCCAGCAGTATATTTCTTTACGAGCAGTACTTC. The chain couples TRBV28 to TRBJ2-7; D uncertain. V was pared by 5 bases and J by 4 bases, with 9 bases between. The CDR3 has 12 amino acids. Germline-derived CDR1 and CDR2 are MDHEN and SYDVKM. Combining the CDR3 with reference TRBV28 and TRBJ2-7 gives the whole variable domain DVKVTQSSRYLVKRTGEKVFLECVQDMDHENMFWYRQDPGLGLRLIYFSYDVKMKEKGDIPEGYSVSREKKERFSLILESASTNQTSMYLCASSIFLYEQYFGPGTRLTVT.

This clone has only a few counts. This sequence joins TRBV11-2 and TRBJ1-5, with D perhaps matching TRBD1 (6 bases). Germline loops: CDR1 SGHAT, CDR2 FQNNGV. The CDR3 has 15 amino acids. Deletions cut 0 bases from V and 7 bases from J, with 13 bases between. CDR3 DNA sequence: TGTGCCAGCAGCTTAGATAGGGGGGGATGGCAGCCCCAGCATTTT. Residues: CASSLDRGGWQPQHF.

This CDR3 reads CASSPTFLATNEKLFF. DNA of the CDR3: TGTGCCAGCAGCCCTACCTTTCTCGCAACTAATGAAAAACTGTTTTTT. The gene calls are TRBV7-9 and TRBJ1-4; D is undetermined. Germline CDR1 reads SEHNR; CDR2 reads FQNEAQ (reference sequence). The CDR3 runs to 16 residues. Trimming cost V 5 bases and J 0 bases, with 13 bases left between them. Using reference TRBV7-9 and TRBJ1-4 for the parts outside the CDR3, the full variable domain is DTGVSQNPRHKITKRGQNVTFRCDPISEHNRLYWYRQTLGQGPEFLTYFQNEAQLEKSRLLSDRFSAERPKGSFSTLEIQRTEQGDSAMYLCASSPTFLATNEKLFFGSGTQLSVL.

The chain couples TRBV7-2 to TRBJ2-7, with 9 bases matching TRBD1. V gave up 3 bases and J gave up 13 bases; unmatched junction bases: 13. Per the germline V gene, CDR1 is SGHTA and CDR2 is FQGNSA. The CDR3 is 14 residues long. The CDR3: CASSFTGGGGFRYF. DNA of the CDR3: TGTGCCAGCAGCTTTACAGGGGGCGGAGGGTTTCGATACTTC.

The rearrangement joins TRBV19 to TRBJ2-6; the D gene is possibly TRBD1 (6 bases). The CDR3 runs 19 residues. CDR1 is LNHDA, CDR2 SQIVND, per germline (reference sequence). The V end lost 5 bases, the J end lost 0 bases, and 20 bases lay between the germline ends. CDR3 residues: CASSPRARDTRSGANVLTF. The CDR3 nucleotides read TGTGCCAGTAGTCCACGGGCCCGGGACACACGCTCTGGGGCCAACGTCCTGACTTTC.

The CDR3 DNA reads TGCAGCGTTCAGGGACAGGCGAACACTGAAGCTTTCTTT. It specifies CSVQGQANTEAFF. The chain joins TRBV29-1 to TRBJ1-1, with 8 nucleotides matching TRBD1. CDR1 is SQVTM and CDR2 is ANQGSEA in the germline V gene. Unmatched junction bases numbered 3, after V lost 5 bases and J lost 1 base. The CDR3 has 13 residues.

The V call is TRBV27, the J call TRBJ1-2, with a weak D call TRBD1 (6 bases). This CDR3 contains 15 residues. Trimming removed 0 bases at V and 7 bases at J, with 15 bases between. Looked up from germline, CDR1 is MNHEY and CDR2 is SMNVEV (reference sequence). CDR3 region: CASSLSGGARGGYTF. The CDR3 nucleotides are TGTGCCAGCAGTTTATCAGGGGGGGCGCGGGGTGGCTACACCTTC.

This clone was detected once. V is TRBV11-2 and J is TRBJ1-4; D is uncertain. With 2 bases removed from V and 4 bases from J, the gap between germline ends came to 8 bases. The germline V gene encodes CDR1 SGHAT and CDR2 FQNNGV. The CDR3 is made up of 14 amino acids. The CDR3 bases are TGTGCCAGCAGCTTATGGGGAGTTAATGAAAAACTGTTTTTT. It yields the protein CASSLWGVNEKLFF.

This clone is labeled as medium-sized. The V and J genes are TRBV9 and TRBJ2-1; 7 nucleotides agree with TRBD2. The CDR3 consists of 17 residues. The trim removed 0 bases at V and 2 bases at J, leaving 8 bases unmatched. The germline V gene has CDR1 SGDLS and CDR2 YYNGEE. CDR3 sequence (DNA): TGTGCCAGCAGCGTAGGAGGACGAGCGGGACCCTACAATGAGCAGTTCTTC. It codes for CASSVGGRAGPYNEQFF.

The rearrangement uses TRBV19 and TRBJ1-2, with D tentatively TRBD1 (5 bases). This CDR3 spans 13 amino acids. With 7 bases removed from V and 8 bases from J, the gap between germline ends came to 17 bases. The germline gives CDR1 LNHDA, CDR2 SQIVND (reference sequence). CDR3 in amino acids: CASTPLQGGGYTF. CDR3 DNA: TGTGCCAGTACCCCACTCCAGGGAGGAGGCTACACCTTC.

The V call is TRBV28, the J call TRBJ1-1, with unresolved D. Germline V gene lookup returns CDR1 MDHEN and CDR2 SYDVKM. The CDR3 totals 13 residues. Deletions cut 6 bases from V and 0 bases from J, with 8 bases between. The CDR3 region is CASSVQLNTEAFF. The CDR3 DNA sequence: TGTGCCAGCAGCGTACAGTTGAACACTGAAGCTTTCTTT.

The genes are TRBV18 and TRBJ2-5; D is perhaps TRBD1 (5 bases). Germline V gene data show CDR1 as KGHSH and CDR2 as LQKENI. The V gene lost 2 bases and the J gene lost 5 bases, with 12 bases spanning the gap. The CDR3 has 14 amino acids. The chain's CDR3 is CASSPGAGMETQYF. CDR3 coding DNA: TGTGCCAGCTCACCAGGGGCAGGGATGGAGACCCAGTACTTC.

The V and J genes are TRBV25-1 and TRBJ2-7; maybe TRBD2 (5 bases). CDR3 size: 12 residues. Between the trimmed V and J ends, which lost 5 bases and 2 bases, there was a span of 7 bases. CDR1 and CDR2 from the germline V gene are MGHDK and SYGVNS. This CDR3 is CASSPGTYEQYF. In nucleotides, the CDR3 is TGTGCCAGCAGTCCGGGGACCTACGAGCAGTACTTC.

By frequency in the sample, this clone is medium-sized. The V call is TRBV6-5, the J call TRBJ2-5; D might be TRBD2 (5 bases). The CDR3 covers 13 residues. Germline V gives CDR1 MNHEY, CDR2 SVGAGI. Trimming took 8 bases from V and 0 from J, leaving 10 bases between them. The CDR3, as DNA: TGTGCCAGCCGACTCGGGAACCAAGAGACCCAGTACTTC. Its translation is CASRLGNQETQYF.

This chain connects TRBV9 to TRBJ1-4; TRBD1 aligns across 9 bases. V shed 3 bases, J shed 1 base, and the junction held 4 bases outside the gene matches. The CDR3 runs to 16 residues. Germline lookup yields CDR1 SGDLS and CDR2 YYNGEE. CDR3 DNA: TGTGCCAGCAGCGCCGGGACAGGGCGAACTAATGAAAAACTGTTTTTT. Its protein is CASSAGTGRTNEKLFF.